This TCR beta chain was profiled in a study of T cell responses to AZD1222 COVID-19 vaccine. Broader study findings: Of the AZD1222 recipients, only five to seven were seropositive at baseline. The breadth and depth of Spike-specific TCRs increased once two AZD1222 doses had been given.

With respect to this clone: Antigen specificity is unknown.

Germline lookup yields CDR1 LNHDA and CDR2 SQIVND (reference sequence). The germline V and J ends were trimmed by 3 bases and 3 bases, with 9 bases remaining between them. The CDR3 is 14 amino acids. Sequencing used immunoSEQ multiplex PCR; TCRdb keeps in-frame clones, though not all of them. Here the sample spans around 120,000 clones, around 90% being singletons. This TCR was recovered from an adult in good health. The chain employs TRBV19 and TRBJ1-5, with D tentatively TRBD1 (5 bases). The source material was peripheral blood, sampled on day 0 of AZD1222 vaccination. This chain's CDR3 is CASSMGEDNQPQHF. As DNA, the CDR3 is TGTGCCAGTAGTATGGGGGAGGACAATCAGCCCCAGCATTTT.